This T cell receptor beta chain was captured by sequencing in a study of glioma-infiltrating T cells after dendritic cell vaccination. General study points: Higher pretreatment TIL content predicted longer progression-free time and survival.

As to this clone: Its matching antigen is unknown.

Measured with immunoSEQ multiplex PCR; TCRdb has only the in-frame clones, and not every one. The sample has under 75,000 clones; approximately 87% are singletons. Time point meaning: after dendritic cell vaccination, including at tumor progression/relapse. The CDR3 has 16 residues. Germline-derived CDR1 and CDR2 are LGHNA and YNFKEQ. V was clipped by 0 bases and J by 7 bases, with 15 bases between them. The source was blood, collected after dendritic cell vaccination. The clonotype originates from a human donor with glioblastoma. The chain couples TRBV4-2 to TRBJ1-4; the D gene is possibly TRBD1 (6 bases). The chain's CDR3 is CASSQDMAGAGEKLFF. CDR3 sequence (DNA): TGTGCCAGCAGCCAAGATATGGCGGGGGCGGGTGAAAAACTGTTTTTT.